A single sample gave rise to the 9 T cell receptor beta chains below, sequenced in a study of blood T cell repertoires in COVID-19. Profiled with immunoSEQ multiplex PCR; TCRdb holds only in-frame clones, not every one. The sample includes 150,000 to 200,000 clones, roughly four fifths of them seen just once. Sequencing was done on a sample of PBMCs or T cells enriched from blood (not recorded which). The receptor set was obtained from a man aged 35 to 55 who had recovered from COVID-19.

This chain joins TRBV9 and TRBJ1-1; D ambiguous. With 4 bases removed from V and 1 base from J, the gap between germline ends came to 8 bases. Germline V gene data show CDR1 as SGDLS and CDR2 as YYNGEE. CDR3 length: 13 amino acids. CDR3 protein: CASSFTPNTEAFF. The CDR3 DNA reads as TGTGCCAGCAGCTTCACACCGAACACTGAAGCTTTCTTT.

The rearrangement uses TRBV2 and TRBJ1-6; TRBD1 agrees at 8 bases. In germline, CDR1 is SNHLY, CDR2 FYNNEI. The length of the CDR3 is 14 residues. V was clipped by 2 bases and J by 7 bases; unmatched bases: 1. The CDR3 sequence is CASSEQGANSPLHF. The CDR3 region has the DNA TGTGCCAGCAGTGAACAGGGGGCGAATTCACCCCTCCACTTT.

The chain employs TRBV7-2 and TRBJ1-1, with 8 bases lining up with TRBD1. Germline V gene data show CDR1 as SGHTA and CDR2 as FQGNSA. CDR3 size: 16 residues. The J segment lost 0 bases and the V segment lost 1 base, leaving 4 bases of the junction unmatched. The CDR3 region is CASSLVGTGLNTEAFF. CDR3 nucleotide sequence: TGTGCCAGCAGCTTAGTCGGGACAGGCCTGAACACTGAAGCTTTCTTT.

This chain links TRBV28 with TRBJ2-7; possibly TRBD2 for D (6 bases). Trimming removed 1 base at V and 0 bases at J, with 13 bases between. Germline loops: CDR1 MDHEN, CDR2 SYDVKM. The CDR3 sequence is 16 residues long. CDR3 in amino acids: CASSLFGDSHSYEQYF. The CDR3 DNA reads as TGTGCCAGCAGTTTATTCGGGGACTCCCACTCCTACGAGCAGTACTTC.

This clone has more than one count but fewer than ten. The chain recombines TRBV6-1 with TRBJ1-1, with TRBD1 matching over 8 bases. Germline V gives CDR1 MNHNS, CDR2 SASEGT. This CDR3 has 12 residues. Losses at the gene ends were 1 base for V and 8 bases for J; bases not matched to a gene: 0. CDR3 sequence reads: CASSEGDREAFF. CDR3 nucleotide sequence: TGTGCCAGCAGTGAAGGGGACAGGGAAGCTTTCTTT.

The chain combines TRBV27 with TRBJ1-2; 8 nucleotides line up with TRBD1. The CDR3 sequence is 15 residues long. After removal of 0 bases from V and 2 bases from J, the junction contained 2 bases not matched to a gene. CDR1 is MNHEY and CDR2 is SMNVEV in the germline V gene (reference sequence). Here the CDR3 reads CASSLSGQVNYGYTF. The DNA of the CDR3 is TGTGCCAGCAGTTTATCGGGACAGGTAAACTATGGCTACACCTTC.

The genes are TRBV25-1 and TRBJ1-1; D is unresolved. Trimming took 3 bases from V and 1 from J, leaving 9 bases between them. Germline CDR1 is MGHDK and CDR2 is SYGVNS. The CDR3 consists of 14 residues. This CDR3 reads CASSEGYWNTEAFF. The CDR3 DNA reads as TGTGCCAGCAGTGAGGGCTACTGGAACACTGAAGCTTTCTTT.

This chain connects TRBV9 to TRBJ2-5; possible D gene TRBD2, 6 bases. Deletions cut 0 bases from V and 5 bases from J, with 11 bases between. Germline loops: CDR1 SGDLS, CDR2 YYNGEE. The CDR3 is made up of 14 amino acids. As DNA, the CDR3 is TGTGCCAGCAGCGTAGGGCGCGGAGGGGAGACCCAGTACTTC. Its protein product is CASSVGRGGETQYF.

The V and J genes are TRBV6-5 and TRBJ2-2; tentatively, D is TRBD2 (5 bases). Germline V CDR1 and CDR2: MNHEY, SVGAGI. V dropped 4 bases and J dropped 2 bases, with 11 bases sitting between them. The CDR3 is 15 residues long. This CDR3 reads CASSSRTDNTGELFF. As DNA, the CDR3 is TGTGCCAGCAGTTCAAGGACTGATAACACCGGGGAGCTGTTTTTT.